The T cell receptor (beta chain) under discussion was sequenced for a study of blood T cell repertoires in COVID-19. Study at large: T cells, B-cell-depleted T cells, or PBMCs provided the cDNA or gDNA that served as material.

In the original workflow: From reference gene primer amplification, estimates of nucleated cell counts were derived. Sequencing was performed with immunoSEQ multiplex PCR; in TCRdb, only in-frame clones are kept and a portion is missing. V and J calls and clone size are as listed in that table; D and trimming were resolved from the DNA. Of some 240,000 clones listed, 70% to 85% are singletons. Germline CDR1 reads GTSNPN; CDR2 reads SVGIG (reference sequence). V was pared by 2 bases and J by 4 bases, with 5 bases of the junction left unmatched. CDR3 length: 14 residues. The chain uses TRBV30 and TRBJ1-5, with 7 nucleotides matching TRBD1. This clonotype originated in a man between 50 and 59 years old with active or convalescent COVID-19. The sample comprised peripheral blood. The CDR3 DNA reads TGTGCCTGGAGTACGGGACAGAGTAATCAGCCCCAGCATTTT. Protein: CAWSTGQSNQPQHF.